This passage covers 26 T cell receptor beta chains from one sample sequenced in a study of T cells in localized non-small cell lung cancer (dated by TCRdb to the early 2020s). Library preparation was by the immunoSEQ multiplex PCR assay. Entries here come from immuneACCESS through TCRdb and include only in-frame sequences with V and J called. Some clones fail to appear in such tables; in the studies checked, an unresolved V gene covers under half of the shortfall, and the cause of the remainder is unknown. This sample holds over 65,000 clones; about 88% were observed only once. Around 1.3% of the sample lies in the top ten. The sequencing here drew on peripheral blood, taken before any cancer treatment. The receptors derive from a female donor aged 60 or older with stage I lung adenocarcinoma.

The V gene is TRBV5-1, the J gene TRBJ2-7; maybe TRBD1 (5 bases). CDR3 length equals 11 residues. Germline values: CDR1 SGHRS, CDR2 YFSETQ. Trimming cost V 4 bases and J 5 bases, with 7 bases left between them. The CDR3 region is CASSDRDEQYF. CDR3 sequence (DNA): TGCGCCAGCAGCGACAGAGACGAGCAGTACTTC.

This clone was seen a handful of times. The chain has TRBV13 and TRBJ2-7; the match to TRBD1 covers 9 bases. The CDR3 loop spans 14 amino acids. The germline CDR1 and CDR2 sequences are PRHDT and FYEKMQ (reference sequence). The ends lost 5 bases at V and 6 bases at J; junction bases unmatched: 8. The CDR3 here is CASSRWGQGSEQYF. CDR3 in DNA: TGTGCCAGCAGCCGCTGGGGACAGGGTAGCGAGCAGTACTTC. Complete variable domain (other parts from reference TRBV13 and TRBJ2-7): AAGVIQSPRHLIKEKRETATLKCYPIPRHDTVYWYQQGPGQDPQFLISFYEKMQSDKGSIPDRFSAQQFSDYHSELNMSSLELGDSALYFCASSRWGQGSEQYFGPGTRLTVT.

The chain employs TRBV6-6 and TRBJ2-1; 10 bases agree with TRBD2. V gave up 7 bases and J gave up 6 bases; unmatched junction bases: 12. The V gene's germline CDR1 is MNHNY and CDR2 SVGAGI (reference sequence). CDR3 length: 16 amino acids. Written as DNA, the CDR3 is TGTGCCAGCACGGTCCAGCGGGGGGGCCGGGGCAATGAGCAGTTCTTC. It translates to CASTVQRGGRGNEQFF.

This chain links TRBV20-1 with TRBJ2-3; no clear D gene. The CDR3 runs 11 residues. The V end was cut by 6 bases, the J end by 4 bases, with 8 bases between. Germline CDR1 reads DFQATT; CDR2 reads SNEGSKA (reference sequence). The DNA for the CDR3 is TGCAGTGCCACACTTGCAGATACGCAGTATTTT. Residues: CSATLADTQYF.

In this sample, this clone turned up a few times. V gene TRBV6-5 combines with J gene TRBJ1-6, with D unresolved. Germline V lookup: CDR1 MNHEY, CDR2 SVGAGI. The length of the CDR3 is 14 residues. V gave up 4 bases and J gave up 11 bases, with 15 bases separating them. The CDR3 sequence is CASSSGPREAPLHF. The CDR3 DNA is TGTGCCAGCAGTTCCGGGCCTCGTGAGGCACCCCTCCACTTT.

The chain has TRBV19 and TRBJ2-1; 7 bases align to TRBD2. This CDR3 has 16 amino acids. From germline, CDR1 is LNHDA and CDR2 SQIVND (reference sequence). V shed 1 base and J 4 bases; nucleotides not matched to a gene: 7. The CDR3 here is CASSIVPSGVYNEQFF. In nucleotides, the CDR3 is TGTGCCAGTAGTATAGTACCTAGCGGAGTATACAATGAGCAGTTCTTC.

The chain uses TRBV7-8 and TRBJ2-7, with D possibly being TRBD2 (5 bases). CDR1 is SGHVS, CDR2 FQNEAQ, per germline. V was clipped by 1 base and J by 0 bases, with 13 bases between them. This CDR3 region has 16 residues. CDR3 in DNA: TGTGCCAGCAGCTTAGGAGGGCTTTCCCCCTCCTACGAGCAGTACTTC. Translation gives CASSLGGLSPSYEQYF. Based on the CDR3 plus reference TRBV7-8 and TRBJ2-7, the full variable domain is GAGVSQSPRYKVAKRGQDVALRCDPISGHVSLFWYQQALGQGPEFLTYFQNEAQLDKSGLPSDRFFAERPEGSVSTLKIQRTQQEDSAVYLCASSLGGLSPSYEQYFGPGTRLTVT.

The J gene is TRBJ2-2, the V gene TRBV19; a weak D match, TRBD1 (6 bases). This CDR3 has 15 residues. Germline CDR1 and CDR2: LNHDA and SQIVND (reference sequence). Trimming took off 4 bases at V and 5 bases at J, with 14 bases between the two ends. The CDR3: CASSTNTGSTGELFF. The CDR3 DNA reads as TGTGCCAGTAGTACCAATACAGGGAGTACCGGGGAGCTGTTTTTT.

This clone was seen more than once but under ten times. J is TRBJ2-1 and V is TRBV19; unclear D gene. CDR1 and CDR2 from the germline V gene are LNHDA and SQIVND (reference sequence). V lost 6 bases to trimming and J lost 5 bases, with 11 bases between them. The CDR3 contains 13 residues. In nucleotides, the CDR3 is TGTGCCAGTAGCATACCGCCTCACAATGAGCAGTTCTTC. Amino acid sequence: CASSIPPHNEQFF.

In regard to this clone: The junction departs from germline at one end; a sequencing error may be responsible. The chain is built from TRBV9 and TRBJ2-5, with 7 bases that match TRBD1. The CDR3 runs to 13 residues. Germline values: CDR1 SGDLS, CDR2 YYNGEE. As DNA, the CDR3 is TGTGCCAACAGCGGTAGGGGGCTGGAGACCCAGTACTTC. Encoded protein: CANSGRGLETQYF.

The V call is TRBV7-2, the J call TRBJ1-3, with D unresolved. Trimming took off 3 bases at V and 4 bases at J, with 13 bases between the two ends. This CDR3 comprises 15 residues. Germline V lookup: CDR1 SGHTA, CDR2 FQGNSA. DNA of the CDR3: TGTGCCAGCAGCTTTCTGGCTGTCAGAGGAAACACCATATATTTT. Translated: CASSFLAVRGNTIYF.

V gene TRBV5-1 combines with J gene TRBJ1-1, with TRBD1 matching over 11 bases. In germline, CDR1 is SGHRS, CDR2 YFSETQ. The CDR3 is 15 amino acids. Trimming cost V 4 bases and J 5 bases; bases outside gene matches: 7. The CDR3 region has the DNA TGCGCCAGCAGCCCTCCCGGGACAGGGGGTACTGAAGCTTTCTTT. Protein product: CASSPPGTGGTEAFF. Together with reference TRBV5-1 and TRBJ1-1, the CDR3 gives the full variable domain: KAGVTQTPRYLIKTRGQQVTLSCSPISGHRSVSWYQQTPGQGLQFLFEYFSETQRNKGNFPGRFSGRQFSNSRSEMNVSTLELGDSALYLCASSPPGTGGTEAFFGQGTRLTVV.

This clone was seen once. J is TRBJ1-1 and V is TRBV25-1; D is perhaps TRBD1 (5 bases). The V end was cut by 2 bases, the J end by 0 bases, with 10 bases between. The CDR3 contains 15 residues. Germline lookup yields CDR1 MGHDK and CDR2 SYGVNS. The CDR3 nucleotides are TGTGCCAGCAGTGAACGGCAGGGAGTGAACACTGAAGCTTTCTTT. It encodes CASSERQGVNTEAFF.

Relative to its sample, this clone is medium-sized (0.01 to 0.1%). The CDR3 region has the DNA TGTGCCAGCAGCGCCAACGTACAGGGGATAGATGGCTACACCTTC. This codes for CASSANVQGIDGYTF. The rearrangement uses TRBV9 and TRBJ1-2, with 7 positions matching TRBD1. With 3 bases clipped from V and 6 bases from J, the junction kept 11 bases outside the gene matches. There are 15 residues in the CDR3. CDR1 is SGDLS and CDR2 is YYNGEE in the germline V gene.

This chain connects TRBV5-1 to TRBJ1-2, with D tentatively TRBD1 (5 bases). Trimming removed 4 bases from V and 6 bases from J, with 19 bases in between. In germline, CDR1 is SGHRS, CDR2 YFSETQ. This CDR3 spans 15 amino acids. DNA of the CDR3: TGCGCCAGCAGCCCGGCCGTTAGCCCCAGGGATGGCTACACCTTC. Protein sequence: CASSPAVSPRDGYTF. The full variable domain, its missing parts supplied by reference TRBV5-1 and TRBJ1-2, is KAGVTQTPRYLIKTRGQQVTLSCSPISGHRSVSWYQQTPGQGLQFLFEYFSETQRNKGNFPGRFSGRQFSNSRSEMNVSTLELGDSALYLCASSPAVSPRDGYTFGSGTRLTVV.

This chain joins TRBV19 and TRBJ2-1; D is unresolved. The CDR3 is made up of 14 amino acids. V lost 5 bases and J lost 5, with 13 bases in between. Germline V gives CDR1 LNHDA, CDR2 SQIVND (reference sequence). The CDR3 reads CASSLSRLDNEQFF. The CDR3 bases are TGTGCCAGTAGTCTATCCCGGCTCGACAATGAGCAGTTCTTC.

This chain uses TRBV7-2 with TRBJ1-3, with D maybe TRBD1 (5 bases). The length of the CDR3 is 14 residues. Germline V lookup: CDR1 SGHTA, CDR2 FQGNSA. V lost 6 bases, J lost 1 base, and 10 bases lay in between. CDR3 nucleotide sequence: TGTGCCAGCAGACTAGACAGTTCTGGAAACACCATATATTTT. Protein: CASRLDSSGNTIYF.

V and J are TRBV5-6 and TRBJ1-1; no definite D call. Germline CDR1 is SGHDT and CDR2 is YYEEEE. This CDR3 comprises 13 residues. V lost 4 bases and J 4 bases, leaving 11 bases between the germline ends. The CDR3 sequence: CASSVGGPTEAFF. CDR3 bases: TGTGCCAGCAGCGTCGGAGGACCCACTGAAGCTTTCTTT.

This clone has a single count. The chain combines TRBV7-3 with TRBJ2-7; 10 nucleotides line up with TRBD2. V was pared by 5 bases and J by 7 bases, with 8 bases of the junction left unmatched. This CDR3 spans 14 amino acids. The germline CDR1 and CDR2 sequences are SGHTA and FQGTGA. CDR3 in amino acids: CASSPSGGASEQYF. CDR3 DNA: TGTGCCAGCAGCCCGAGCGGGGGGGCCTCTGAGCAGTACTTC.

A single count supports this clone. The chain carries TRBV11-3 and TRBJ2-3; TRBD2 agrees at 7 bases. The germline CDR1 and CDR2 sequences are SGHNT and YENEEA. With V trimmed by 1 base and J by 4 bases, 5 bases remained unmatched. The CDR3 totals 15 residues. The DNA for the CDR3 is TGTGCCAGCAGCTTAGGTCGGGGGAGGGCAGATACGCAGTATTTT. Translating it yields CASSLGRGRADTQYF.

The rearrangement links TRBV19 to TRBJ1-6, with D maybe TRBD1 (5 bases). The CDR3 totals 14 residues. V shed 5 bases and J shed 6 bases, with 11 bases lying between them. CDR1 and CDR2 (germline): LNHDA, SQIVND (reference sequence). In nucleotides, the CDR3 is TGTGCCAGTAGTGCGGGACTGTTTAATTCACCCCTCCACTTT. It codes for CASSAGLFNSPLHF. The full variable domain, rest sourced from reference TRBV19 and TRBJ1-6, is DGGITQSPKYLFRKEGQNVTLSCEQNLNHDAMYWYRQDPGQGLRLIYYSQIVNDFQKGDIAEGYSVSREKKESFPLTVTSAQKNPTAFYLCASSAGLFNSPLHFGNGTRLTVT.

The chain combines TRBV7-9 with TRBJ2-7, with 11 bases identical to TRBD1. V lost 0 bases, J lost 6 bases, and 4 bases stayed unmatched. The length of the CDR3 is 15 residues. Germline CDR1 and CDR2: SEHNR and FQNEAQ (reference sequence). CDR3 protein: CASSLADRGRSEQYF. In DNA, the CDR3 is TGTGCCAGCAGCTTAGCGGACAGGGGGCGCAGCGAGCAGTACTTC.

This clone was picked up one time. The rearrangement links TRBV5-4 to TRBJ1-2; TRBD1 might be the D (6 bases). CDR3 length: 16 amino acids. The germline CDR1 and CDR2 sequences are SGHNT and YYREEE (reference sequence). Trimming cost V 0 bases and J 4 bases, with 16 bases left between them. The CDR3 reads CASSLAGPGTSYGYTF. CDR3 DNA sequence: TGTGCCAGCAGCTTGGCCGGACCGGGGACAAGCTATGGCTACACCTTC. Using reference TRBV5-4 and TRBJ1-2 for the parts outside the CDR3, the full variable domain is ETGVTQSPTHLIKTRGQQVTLRCSSQSGHNTVSWYQQALGQGPQFIFQYYREEENGRGNFPPRFSGLQFPNYSSELNVNALELDDSALYLCASSLAGPGTSYGYTFGSGTRLTVV.

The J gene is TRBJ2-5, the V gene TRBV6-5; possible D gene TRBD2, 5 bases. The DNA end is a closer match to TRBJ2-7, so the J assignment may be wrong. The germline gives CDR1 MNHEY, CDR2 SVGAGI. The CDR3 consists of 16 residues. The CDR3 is CASSYSGLEGGYEQYF. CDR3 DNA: TGTGCCAGCAGTTACTCAGGGCTTGAGGGCGGCTACGAGCAGTACTTC.

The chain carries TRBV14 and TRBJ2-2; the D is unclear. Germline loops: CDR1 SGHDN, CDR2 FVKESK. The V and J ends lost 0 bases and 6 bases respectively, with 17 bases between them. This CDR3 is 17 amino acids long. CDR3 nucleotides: TGTGCCAGCAGCCAAGATGCGTCATCCGTTGTCCCCGGGGAGCTGTTTTTT. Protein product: CASSQDASSVVPGELFF. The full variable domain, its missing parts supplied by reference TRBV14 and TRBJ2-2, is EAGVTQFPSHSVIEKGQTVTLRCDPISGHDNLYWYRRVMGKEIKFLLHFVKESKQDESGMPNNRFLAERTGGTYSTLKVQPAELEDSGVYFCASSQDASSVVPGELFFGEGSRLTVL.

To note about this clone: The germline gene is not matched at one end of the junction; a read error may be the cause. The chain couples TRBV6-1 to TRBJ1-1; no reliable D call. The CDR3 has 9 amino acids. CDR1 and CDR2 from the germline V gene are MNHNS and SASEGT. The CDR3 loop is CASSYLTKF. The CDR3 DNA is TGTGCCAGCAGTTACTTAACCAAATTT.